The clone carrying this TCR beta chain was counted at least ten times. Its antigen is undetermined. The sample is drawn from a study of blood T cells in healthy people across ages. Findings of the study overall: Naive T cell percentage showed a strong correlation with the diversity of TCR beta.

The authors ran a second PCR of roughly 6 to 12 cycles using a sample-barcoded 5' primer and a J-beta primer mix. TCRdb independently ran MiXCR on the 5' RACE reads; one entry per CDR3 protein. The repertoire holds roughly 800,000 distinct CDR3 sequences, with more than 45% as singletons. Every donor contributed around 10 milliliters of peripheral blood by blood draw. CDR3 length equals 11 residues. Trimming cost V 2 bases and J 11 bases, with 7 bases left between them. Germline CDR1 reads MNHNS; CDR2 reads SASEGT. V and J are TRBV6-1 and TRBJ2-4, with D maybe TRBD2 (5 bases). This clonotype was obtained from a man aged 25 to 40 in good health. Specimen: blood. The CDR3 region is CASSESSVQYF. CDR3 nucleotides: TGTGCCAGCAGTGAAAGTAGCGTTCAGTACTTC.